A selection of T cell receptor beta chains follows, all from one sample in a study of cytomegalovirus exposure and HLA in healthy donors. Measured with immunoSEQ multiplex PCR; TCRdb has only the in-frame clones, and not every one. The table has under 300,000 clones, approximately 83% seen once; the top ten hold approximately 1%. The source material was PBMCs. These receptors were obtained from a woman aged 18-29 years in good health and CMV-seronegative. The CDR3 runs from the conserved cysteine through the conserved F or W. The D gene is left open where the match is weak. Not all rows give a size; the values are once, few, many and, for expanded clones, a class.

>TRBJ1-2|NA|few|TRBV27
CASSGVDRHYGYTF
TGTGCCAGCAGTGGGGTAGACAGGCATTATGGCTACACCTTC
>TRBJ2-7|TRBD2|NA|TRBV6-5
CASSRKTSGSYEQYF
TGTGCCAGCAGTCGAAAGACTAGCGGGAGTTACGAGCAGTACTTC
>TRBJ2-1|TRBD2|once|TRBV4-1
CASSRTSLNEQFF
TGCGCCAGCAGCCGGACTAGTTTAAACGAGCAGTTCTTC
>TRBJ1-4|TRBD1|NA|TRBV6-6
CASRIRGSDEKLFF
TGTGCCAGCAGAATCAGGGGGAGTGATGAAAAACTGTTTTTT
>TRBJ1-2|NA|NA|TRBV6-1
CASSESGIDYGYTF
TGTGCCAGCAGTGAATCAGGGATCGACTATGGCTACACCTTC
>TRBJ2-1|TRBD2|many|TRBV10-3
CATREGSGNEQFF
TGTGCCACCAGGGAGGGCTCTGGCAATGAGCAGTTCTTC
>TRBJ1-4|TRBD1|NA|TRBV6-5
CASRNYKGTGEKLFF
TGTGCCAGCAGAAACTACAAAGGGACAGGAGAAAAACTGTTTTTT
>TRBJ2-7|TRBD1|NA|TRBV9
CASSADRFHEQYF
TGTGCCAGCAGCGCGGACAGGTTCCACGAGCAGTACTTC
>TRBJ2-7|TRBD2|NA|TRBV6-1
CASSGASGSEQYF
TGTGCCAGCAGCGGGGCTAGCGGGAGCGAGCAGTACTTC
>TRBJ1-3|NA|NA|TRBV4-3
CASSQAFKEFVSGNTIYF
TGCGCCAGCAGCCAAGCATTCAAGGAGTTTGTCTCTGGAAACACCATATATTTT
>TRBJ2-7|NA|NA|TRBV18
CASSLQQGDEQYF
TGTGCCAGCTCACTGCAGCAGGGTGACGAGCAGTACTTC
>TRBJ2-7|TRBD2|NA|TRBV7-3
CASSPHPAGGYEQYF
TGTGCCAGCAGCCCCCATCCCGCGGGGGGGTACGAGCAGTACTTC
>TRBJ2-6|NA|once|TRBV5-1
CASSHARGEANVLTF
TGCGCCAGCAGCCACGCACGGGGAGAGGCCAACGTCCTGACTTTC
>TRBJ1-2|TRBD1|NA|TRBV19
CASQGVGYTF
TGTGCCAGTCAGGGGGTGGGCTACACCTTC
>TRBJ1-2|TRBD1|NA|TRBV4-1
CASSQVGQGAIGGYTF
TGCGCCAGCAGCCAAGTGGGACAGGGCGCCATCGGTGGCTACACCTTC
>TRBJ2-6|NA|once|TRBV5-1
CASSLDTPGANVLTF
TGCGCCAGCAGCCTTGACACTCCTGGGGCCAACGTCCTGACTTTC
>TRBJ1-1|NA|NA|TRBV9
CASRSEGNTEAFF
TGTGCCAGCAGGTCGGAGGGGAACACTGAAGCTTTCTTT
>TRBJ2-7|TRBD2|NA|TRBV11-2
CASSYRGGTAGYEQYF
TGTGCCAGCAGCTATCGCGGGGGTACAGCAGGATACGAGCAGTACTTC
>TRBJ2-7|NA|NA|TRBV6-6
CASSDYSLDLTYEQYF
TGTGCCAGCAGTGACTACAGCCTGGATCTTACCTACGAGCAGTACTTC
>TRBJ2-3|NA|once|TRBV6-5
CASTGSGDTQYF
TGTGCCAGCACCGGATCGGGTGATACGCAGTATTTT
>TRBJ2-1|TRBD2|NA|TRBV18
CASSPRLAGLHEQFF
TGTGCCAGCTCACCACGGCTAGCGGGACTGCATGAGCAGTTCTTC
>TRBJ1-1|NA|NA|TRBV6-1
CASSPTGPTGTEAFF
TGTGCCAGCAGCCCGACAGGACCCACCGGCACTGAAGCTTTCTTT
>TRBJ1-2|TRBD1|NA|TRBV5-4
CASSLARGDGYTF
TGTGCCAGCAGCTTGGCCAGGGGGGATGGCTACACCTTC
>TRBJ1-5|TRBD1|NA|TRBV7-2
CASSSWTGGGQPQHF
TGTGCCAGCAGCTCCTGGACAGGGGGTGGTCAGCCCCAGCATTTT
>TRBJ2-1|TRBD1|NA|TRBV6-5
CASSYWTGRNEQFF
TGTGCCAGCAGTTACTGGACAGGGCGAAATGAGCAGTTCTTC
>TRBJ2-7|TRBD1|once|TRBV10-1
CASSGDRGRGEQYF
TGCGCCAGCAGTGGAGACAGGGGGCGAGGCGAGCAGTACTTC
>TRBJ1-2|TRBD1|NA|TRBV5-1
CASSLEATGYHGYTF
TGCGCCAGCAGCTTGGAGGCGACAGGGTATCATGGCTACACCTTC
>TRBJ2-7|NA|NA|TRBV9
CASSVGSALDSYEQYF
TGTGCCAGCAGCGTAGGCTCAGCGCTAGATTCCTACGAGCAGTACTTC
>TRBJ2-7|NA|NA|TRBV5-4
CASSRDSYEQYF
TGTGCCAGCAGCCGGGACTCGTACGAGCAGTACTTC
>TRBJ1-5|NA|NA|TRBV2
CASSDWISQDSNQPQHF
TGTGCCAGCAGTGATTGGATCTCTCAGGACAGTAATCAGCCCCAGCATTTT
>TRBJ1-5|NA|few|TRBV7-9
CASSQDFWPQHF
TGTGCCAGCAGCCAGGACTTTTGGCCCCAGCATTTT
>TRBJ2-1|TRBD2|NA|TRBV4-1
CASSQRGETSGKTEQFF
TGCGCCAGCAGCCAAAGGGGTGAGACTAGCGGAAAAACGGAGCAGTTCTTC
>TRBJ1-2|TRBD1|NA|TRBV27
CASSFLYRGVPSRDGYTF
TGTGCCAGCAGTTTTCTTTACAGGGGGGTCCCTTCACGTGATGGCTACACCTTC
>TRBJ2-3|NA|NA|TRBV11-3
CASSLREAGTDTQYF
TGTGCCAGCTCGCTCCGAGAAGCAGGAACAGATACGCAGTATTTT
>TRBJ1-2|NA|NA|TRBV11-1
CASSLGEYSYYGYTF
TGTGCCAGCAGCTTAGGCGAGTACTCCTACTATGGCTACACCTTC
>TRBJ1-2|NA|NA|TRBV7-2
CASSPGVERLYGYTF
TGTGCCAGCAGCCCGGGGGTGGAGAGGTTATATGGCTACACCTTC
>TRBJ1-2|TRBD1|NA|TRBV9
CASSPGTGYGYTF
TGTGCCAGCAGCCCCGGGACAGGGTATGGCTACACCTTC
>TRBJ2-3|TRBD2|NA|TRBV7-6
CASSRAGTTNTDTQYF
TGTGCCAGCAGCCGAGCCGGGACTACTAACACAGATACGCAGTATTTT
>TRBJ2-7|TRBD1|NA|TRBV27
CASTRSLGTGQFEQYF
TGTGCCAGCACCCGTTCGTTGGGGACAGGGCAATTCGAGCAGTACTTC
>TRBJ2-7|TRBD1|NA|TRBV9
CASSPKGQGGEQYF
TGTGCCAGCAGCCCGAAAGGACAGGGAGGCGAGCAGTACTTC
>TRBJ1-5|TRBD1|NA|TRBV12-5
CASGAGTGNQPQHF
TGTGCTAGTGGAGCCGGGACAGGTAATCAGCCCCAGCATTTT
>TRBJ2-7|TRBD1|NA|TRBV2
CASWTGTGAYEQYF
TGTGCCAGCTGGACCGGGACAGGCGCTTACGAGCAGTACTTC
>TRBJ1-2|TRBD1|NA|TRBV7-3
CASSQGAGREDGYTF
TGTGCCAGCAGTCAGGGGGCAGGGAGGGAAGATGGCTACACCTTC
>TRBJ2-7|NA|NA|TRBV27
CASRKVGGRYEQYF
TGTGCCAGCAGAAAAGTCGGGGGGCGCTACGAGCAGTACTTC
>TRBJ1-1|TRBD1|NA|TRBV5-1
CASSLTGGRTEAFF
TGCGCCAGCAGCTTGACAGGGGGAAGGACTGAAGCTTTCTTT